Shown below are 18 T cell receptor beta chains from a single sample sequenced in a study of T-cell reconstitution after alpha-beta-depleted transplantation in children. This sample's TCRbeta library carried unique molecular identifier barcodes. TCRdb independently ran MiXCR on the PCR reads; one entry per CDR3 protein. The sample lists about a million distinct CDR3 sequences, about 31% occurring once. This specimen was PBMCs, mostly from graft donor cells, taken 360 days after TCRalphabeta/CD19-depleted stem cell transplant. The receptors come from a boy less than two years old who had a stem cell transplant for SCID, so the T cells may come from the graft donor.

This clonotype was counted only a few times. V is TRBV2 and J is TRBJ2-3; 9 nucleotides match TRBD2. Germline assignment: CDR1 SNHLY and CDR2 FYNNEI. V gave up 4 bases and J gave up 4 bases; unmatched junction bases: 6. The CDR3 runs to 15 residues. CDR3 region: CASSVERGVADTQYF. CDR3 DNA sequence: TGTGCCAGCAGTGTCGAGCGGGGGGTGGCAGATACGCAGTATTTT.

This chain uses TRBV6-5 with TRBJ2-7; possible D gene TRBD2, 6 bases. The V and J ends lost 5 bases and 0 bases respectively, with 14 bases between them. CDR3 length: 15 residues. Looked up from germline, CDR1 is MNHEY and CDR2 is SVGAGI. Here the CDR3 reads CASSRWDGSSYEQYF. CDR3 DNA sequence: TGTGCCAGCAGTAGGTGGGACGGGAGCTCCTACGAGCAGTACTTC.

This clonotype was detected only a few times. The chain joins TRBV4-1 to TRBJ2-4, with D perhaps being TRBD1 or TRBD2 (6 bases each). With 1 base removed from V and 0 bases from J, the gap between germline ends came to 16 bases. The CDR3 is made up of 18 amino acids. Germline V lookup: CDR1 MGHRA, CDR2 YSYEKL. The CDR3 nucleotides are TGCGCCAGCAGCCAAGGGGGTCGGGGGCGCGGAGCCAAAAACATTCAGTACTTC. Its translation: CASSQGGRGRGAKNIQYF.

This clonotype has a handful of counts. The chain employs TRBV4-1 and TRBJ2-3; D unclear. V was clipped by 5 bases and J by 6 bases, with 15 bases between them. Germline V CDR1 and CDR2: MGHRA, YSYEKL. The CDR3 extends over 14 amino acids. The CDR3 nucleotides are TGCGCCAGCAGCATAGACAAGGGAAAGGATACGCAGTATTTT. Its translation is CASSIDKGKDTQYF.

The CDR3 DNA reads TGTGCCAGCAGCGTAGCGGCTGGGTTAGGGGACTATGGCTACACCTTC. Its translation: CASSVAAGLGDYGYTF. The chain carries TRBV9 and TRBJ1-2; D is perhaps TRBD1 (5 bases). Trimming took 0 bases from V and 3 from J, leaving 15 bases between them. This CDR3 spans 16 amino acids. From germline, CDR1 is SGDLS and CDR2 YYNGEE.

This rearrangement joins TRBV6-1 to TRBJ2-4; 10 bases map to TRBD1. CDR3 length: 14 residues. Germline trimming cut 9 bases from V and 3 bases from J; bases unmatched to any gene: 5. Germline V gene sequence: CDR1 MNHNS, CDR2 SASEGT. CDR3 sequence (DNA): TGTGCCAGTGGGGACAGGGGCCTCAAAAACATTCAGTACTTC. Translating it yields CASGDRGLKNIQYF.

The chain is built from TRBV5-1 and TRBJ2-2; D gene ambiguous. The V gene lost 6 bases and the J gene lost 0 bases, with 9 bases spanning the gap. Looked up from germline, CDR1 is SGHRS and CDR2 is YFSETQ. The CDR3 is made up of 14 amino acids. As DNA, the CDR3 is TGCGCCAGCAAACCCACGTCGAACACCGGGGAGCTGTTTTTT. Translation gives CASKPTSNTGELFF.

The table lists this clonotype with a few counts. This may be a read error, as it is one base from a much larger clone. CDR3 in amino acids: CASSLWVNEQFF. The CDR3, as DNA: TGTGCCAGCAGTTTGTGGGTCAATGAGCAGTTCTTC. The chain recombines TRBV12-3 or TRBV12-4 with TRBJ2-1; no clear D gene. CDR3 length equals 12 residues. The V and J ends lost 3 bases and 6 bases respectively, with 6 bases between them.

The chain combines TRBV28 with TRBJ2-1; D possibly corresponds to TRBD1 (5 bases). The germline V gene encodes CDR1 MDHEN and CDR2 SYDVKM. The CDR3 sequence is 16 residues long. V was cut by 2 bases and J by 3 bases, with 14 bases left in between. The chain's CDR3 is CASSLETVPYYNEQFF. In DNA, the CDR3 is TGTGCCAGCAGTTTAGAGACAGTCCCCTACTACAATGAGCAGTTCTTC. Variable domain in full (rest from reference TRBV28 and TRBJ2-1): DVKVTQSSRYLVKRTGEKVFLECVQDMDHENMFWYRQDPGLGLRLIYFSYDVKMKEKGDIPEGYSVSREKKERFSLILESASTNQTSMYLCASSLETVPYYNEQFFGPGTRLTVL.

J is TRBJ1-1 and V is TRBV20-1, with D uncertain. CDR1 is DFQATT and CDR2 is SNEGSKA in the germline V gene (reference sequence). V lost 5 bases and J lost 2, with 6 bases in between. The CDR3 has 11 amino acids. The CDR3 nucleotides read TGCAGTGCTCTCCTAAACACTGAAGCTTTCTTT. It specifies CSALLNTEAFF.

As DNA, the CDR3 is TGTGCCAGCAGCGTAGCGGCCCAAGGCTATGGCTACACCTTC. Encoded protein: CASSVAAQGYGYTF. V usage is TRBV9 and J usage is TRBJ1-2; D is ambiguous. Germline V CDR1 and CDR2: SGDLS, YYNGEE. V was pared by 0 bases and J by 4 bases, with 10 bases between. This CDR3 is 14 amino acids long.

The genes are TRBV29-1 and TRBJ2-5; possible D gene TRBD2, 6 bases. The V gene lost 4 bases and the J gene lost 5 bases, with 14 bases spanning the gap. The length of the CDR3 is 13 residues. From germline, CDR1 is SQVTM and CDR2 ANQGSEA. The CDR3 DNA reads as TGCAGCGTTGTAGATTCGGGGGTTGAGACCCAGTACTTC. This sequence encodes CSVVDSGVETQYF.

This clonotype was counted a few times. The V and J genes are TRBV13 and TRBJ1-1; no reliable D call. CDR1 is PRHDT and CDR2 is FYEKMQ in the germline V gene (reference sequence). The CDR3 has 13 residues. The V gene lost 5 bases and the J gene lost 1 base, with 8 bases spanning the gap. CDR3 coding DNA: TGTGCCAGCAGCCCTAACAGGAACACTGAAGCTTTCTTT. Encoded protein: CASSPNRNTEAFF.

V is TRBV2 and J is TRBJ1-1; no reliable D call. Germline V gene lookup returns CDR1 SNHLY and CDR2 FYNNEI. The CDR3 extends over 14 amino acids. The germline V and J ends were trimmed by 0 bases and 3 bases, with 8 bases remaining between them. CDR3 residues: CASSEAGGYTEAFF. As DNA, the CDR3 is TGTGCCAGCAGTGAAGCAGGAGGATACACTGAAGCTTTCTTT.

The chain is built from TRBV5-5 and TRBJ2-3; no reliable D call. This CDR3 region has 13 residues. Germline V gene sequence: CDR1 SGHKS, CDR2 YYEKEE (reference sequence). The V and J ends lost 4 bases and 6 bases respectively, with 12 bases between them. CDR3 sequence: CASSPSIADTQYF. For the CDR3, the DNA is TGTGCCAGCAGCCCCAGTATCGCGGATACGCAGTATTTT.

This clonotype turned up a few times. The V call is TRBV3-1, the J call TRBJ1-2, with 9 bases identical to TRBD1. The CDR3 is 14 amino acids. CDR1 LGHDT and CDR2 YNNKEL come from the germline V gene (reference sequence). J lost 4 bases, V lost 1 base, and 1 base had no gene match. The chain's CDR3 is CASSQGTGAYGYTF. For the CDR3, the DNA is TGTGCCAGCAGCCAAGGGACAGGGGCCTATGGCTACACCTTC.

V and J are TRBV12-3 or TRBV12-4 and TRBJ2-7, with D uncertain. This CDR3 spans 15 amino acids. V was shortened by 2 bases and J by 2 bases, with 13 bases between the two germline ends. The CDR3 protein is CASSLSAPNPYEQYF. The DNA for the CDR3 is TGTGCCAGCAGTTTATCCGCCCCGAACCCCTACGAGCAGTACTTC.

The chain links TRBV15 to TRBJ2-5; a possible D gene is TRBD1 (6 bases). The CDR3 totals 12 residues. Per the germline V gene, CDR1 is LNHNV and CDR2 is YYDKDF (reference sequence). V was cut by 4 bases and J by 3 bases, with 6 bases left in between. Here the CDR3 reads CATSTGEETQYF. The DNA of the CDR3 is TGTGCCACCAGCACAGGGGAAGAGACCCAGTACTTC.